The next 27 T cell receptor beta chains were all read from a single sample in a study of neurological immune-mediated disorders. From the 5' RACE reads, TCRdb called clonotypes with MiXCR, one entry per CDR3 protein. The table lists tens of thousands of distinct CDR3 sequences, 3.5% of them singletons. Specimen: PBMCs. These TCRs come from a woman in her forties or fifties with multiple sclerosis.

This clonotype has a count of ten or more. V and J are TRBV5-1 and TRBJ1-1; tentatively, D is TRBD1 (5 bases). Between the trimmed V and J ends, which lost 6 bases and 3 bases, there was a span of 18 bases. The CDR3 totals 15 residues. Germline V gene data show CDR1 as SGHRS and CDR2 as YFSETQ. The CDR3 nucleotides are TGCGCCAGCACCTCTGGGCAGGGAGAATACACTGAAGCTTTCTTT. Amino acid sequence: CASTSGQGEYTEAFF.

This clonotype was detected many times. The CDR3 spells CASSLNYNSPLHF. CDR3 DNA: TGCGCCAGCAGCTTGAACTATAATTCACCCCTCCACTTT. The rearrangement links TRBV5-1 to TRBJ1-6; unclear D gene. The germline gives CDR1 SGHRS, CDR2 YFSETQ. Trimming removed 1 base from V and 3 bases from J, with 2 bases in between. This CDR3 contains 13 residues.

As for this clonotype: The junction departs from the called germline gene at one end, perhaps through a read error. The gene calls are TRBV7-9 and TRBJ1-6; TRBD1 aligns across 11 bases. CDR3 length: 16 residues. In germline, CDR1 is SEHNR, CDR2 FQNEAQ (reference sequence). The CDR3 sequence: CASSPRTGGGGSTLNF. In DNA form, the CDR3 reads TGTGCCAGCAGCCCACGGACAGGGGGCGGTGGTTCGACCCTCAACTTT.

The V gene is TRBV12-3 or TRBV12-4, the J gene TRBJ2-1; TRBD2 agrees at 13 bases. The CDR3 has 19 amino acids. V dropped 3 bases and J dropped 8; count of bases not matched to a gene: 16. The chain's CDR3 is CASSFRTSGGGPRFYEQFF. The CDR3, as DNA: TGTGCCAGCAGTTTTCGGACTAGCGGGGGAGGCCCTCGGTTTTATGAGCAGTTCTTC.

Ten or more counts support this clonotype. The chain employs TRBV7-2 and TRBJ1-1; TRBD1 is a possible D gene (6 bases). The CDR3 loop spans 13 amino acids. The germline gives CDR1 SGHTA, CDR2 FQGNSA. Trimming stripped 11 bases from V and 2 bases from J, with 15 bases between. This chain's CDR3 is CAGREQGNTEAFF. The CDR3 nucleotides read TGTGCCGGAAGAGAACAGGGAAACACTGAAGCTTTCTTT.

This clonotype was seen only a few times. The DNA of the CDR3 is TGTGCCAGCAGTTTCCTAGGGAGCACCTACAATGAGCAGTTCTTC. Amino acid sequence: CASSFLGSTYNEQFF. The chain joins TRBV12-3 or TRBV12-4 to TRBJ2-1; a weak D match, TRBD2 (5 bases). The CDR3 is made up of 15 amino acids. V was cut by 3 bases and J by 2 bases, with 11 bases left in between.

This clonotype was picked up many times. This rearrangement joins TRBV27 to TRBJ1-5, with D unclear. Trimming took off 5 bases at V and 3 bases at J, with 11 bases between the two ends. The CDR3 extends over 14 amino acids. From germline, CDR1 is MNHEY and CDR2 SMNVEV (reference sequence). The chain's CDR3 is CASSGVGINQPQHF. CDR3 coding DNA: TGTGCCAGCAGTGGAGTAGGTATCAATCAGCCCCAGCATTTT.

This clonotype was seen repeatedly, ten times or more. This chain joins TRBV5-5 and TRBJ1-1, with 9 bases that match TRBD1. V lost 4 bases, J lost 4 bases, and 8 bases stayed unmatched. The CDR3 extends over 15 amino acids. Germline-derived CDR1 and CDR2 are SGHKS and YYEKEE (reference sequence). This chain's CDR3 is CASSMGQGYSTEAFF. The CDR3 bases are TGTGCCAGCAGCATGGGACAGGGCTATAGCACTGAAGCTTTCTTT.

This clonotype was recorded at least ten times. The gene calls are TRBV7-2 and TRBJ2-7; TRBD1 might be the D (6 bases). Germline CDR1 reads SGHTA; CDR2 reads FQGNSA. CDR3 length: 15 residues. V was pared by 2 bases and J by 2 bases, with 13 bases between. In nucleotides, the CDR3 is TGTGCCAGCAGCTTAATCGCAGGGACAACCTACGAGCAGTACTTC. Translated: CASSLIAGTTYEQYF.

The sample holds many counts of this clonotype. The gene calls are TRBV20-1 and TRBJ1-3, with D possibly matching TRBD1 (6 bases). There are 14 residues in the CDR3. V was clipped by 1 base and J by 0 bases, with 7 bases between them. Germline V gene data show CDR1 as DFQATT and CDR2 as SNEGSKA (reference sequence). The CDR3 DNA is TGCAGTGCTAGAGTGGGGGCCTCTGGAAACACCATATATTTT. The encoded protein is CSARVGASGNTIYF.

This clonotype has a count of ten or more. The chain combines TRBV20-1 with TRBJ1-4; D might be TRBD1 (5 bases). The length of the CDR3 is 15 residues. V was clipped by 3 bases and J by 7 bases, with 18 bases between them. Germline CDR1 is DFQATT and CDR2 is SNEGSKA (reference sequence). The DNA of the CDR3 is TGCAGTGCTAGTGGATCGGTTCTAAGGGGTGAAAAACTGTTTTTT. Translating gives CSASGSVLRGEKLFF.

This clonotype has ten or more counts. The chain employs TRBV7-3 and TRBJ2-2, with TRBD1 as a possible D gene (6 bases). V was trimmed by 6 bases and J by 4 bases, leaving 12 bases between them. Germline loops: CDR1 SGHTA, CDR2 FQGTGA. The CDR3 runs 14 residues. The DNA for the CDR3 is TGTGCCAGCAGAGTGGGGGCGGGCACCGGGGAGCTGTTTTTT. This encodes CASRVGAGTGELFF.

This clonotype was observed many times. The gene calls are TRBV5-1 and TRBJ2-5, with a tentative D call TRBD2 (5 bases). The CDR3 spans 13 residues. The V gene lost 7 bases and the J gene lost 3 bases, with 13 bases spanning the gap. Germline CDR1 is SGHRS and CDR2 is YFSETQ. The CDR3 region has the DNA TGCGCCAGCGCCCGGGGTAGCAAAGAGACCCAGTACTTC. Translating it yields CASARGSKETQYF.

In its sample, this clonotype was seen many times. The chain combines TRBV18 with TRBJ2-5; 9 bases fit TRBD1. After removal of 5 bases from V and 3 bases from J, the junction contained 1 base not matched to a gene. This CDR3 is built from 13 residues. Germline V lookup: CDR1 KGHSH, CDR2 LQKENI. For the CDR3, the DNA is TGTGCCAGCTCAGACAGGGGGGAAGAGACCCAGTACTTC. It yields the protein CASSDRGEETQYF.

In this sample, this clonotype turned up many times. The genes are TRBV20-1 and TRBJ1-2; 7 bases are shared with TRBD1. This CDR3 is 14 amino acids long. Trimming removed 6 bases from V and 2 bases from J; junction bases left unmatched: 9. The germline gives CDR1 DFQATT, CDR2 SNEGSKA (reference sequence). The CDR3 is CSATDPGGNYGYTF. Here the CDR3 DNA reads TGCAGTGCGACCGACCCAGGGGGGAACTATGGCTACACCTTC.

This clonotype was recorded at least ten times. The CDR3 region has the DNA TGTGCCACAGAAACACAGGGGGCCGGGGAGCTGTTTTTT. Translating it yields CATETQGAGELFF. The genes are TRBV6-1 and TRBJ2-2; 8 bases are shared with TRBD1. Germline CDR1 MNHNS, CDR2 SASEGT. This CDR3 contains 13 residues. V shed 10 bases and J 6 bases; nucleotides not matched to a gene: 7.

This clonotype has ten or more counts. The gene calls are TRBV20-1 and TRBJ1-5, with no clear D. Trimming stripped 3 bases from V and 2 bases from J, with 14 bases between. Germline V lookup: CDR1 DFQATT, CDR2 SNEGSKA (reference sequence). The CDR3 spans 15 residues. The CDR3 reads CSASPGSSGNQPQHF. CDR3 bases: TGCAGTGCTAGCCCCGGATCCTCTGGCAATCAGCCCCAGCATTTT.

In its sample, this clonotype was seen many times. The chain employs TRBV18 and TRBJ1-4; D is undetermined. V was clipped by 4 bases and J by 6 bases, with 9 bases between them. This CDR3 has 13 amino acids. Germline CDR1 is KGHSH and CDR2 is LQKENI. The CDR3 DNA sequence: TGTGCCAGCTCACTAGAGGAATATGAAAAACTGTTTTTT. Translation: CASSLEEYEKLFF.

This clonotype was found many times. The chain carries TRBV20-1 and TRBJ2-5; 7 bases align to TRBD2. The CDR3 has 15 residues. V shed 6 bases, J shed 1 base, and the junction held 11 bases outside the gene matches. Germline loops: CDR1 DFQATT, CDR2 SNEGSKA (reference sequence). The CDR3 protein is CSAPRQRGSQETQYF. The DNA of the CDR3 is TGCAGTGCCCCGCGACAGCGGGGATCCCAAGAGACCCAGTACTTC.

This clonotype was seen many times. J is TRBJ1-6 and V is TRBV5-1; D is uncertain. The CDR3 is made up of 17 amino acids. Trimming took 1 base from V and 5 from J, leaving 16 bases between them. In germline, CDR1 is SGHRS, CDR2 YFSETQ. In nucleotides, the CDR3 is TGCGCCAGCAGCTTGTTTGACCGGGTCCGGAATAATTCACCCCTCCACTTT. Amino acid sequence: CASSLFDRVRNNSPLHF.

This clonotype came up many times. This chain uses TRBV3-1 with TRBJ2-1; 8 bases map to TRBD2. The length of the CDR3 is 14 residues. Germline-derived CDR1 and CDR2 are LGHDT and YNNKEL (reference sequence). The J segment lost 12 bases and the V segment lost 2 bases, leaving 9 bases of the junction unmatched. CDR3 nucleotides: TGTGCCAGCAGCCAACGGGGGGGGCTTGTGGCGCAGTTCTTC. This translates into CASSQRGGLVAQFF.

The table lists this clonotype with many counts. CDR3 DNA sequence: TGTGCCAGCAGTGAAGCGTGGACAGGGGCTGAAGCTTTCTTT. This translates into CASSEAWTGAEAFF. The genes are TRBV6-1 and TRBJ1-1, with 9 bases matching TRBD1. The CDR3 runs to 14 residues. J gave up 6 bases and V 0 bases, and 2 bases lay outside the gene matches. Germline loops: CDR1 MNHNS, CDR2 SASEGT.

The table lists this clonotype with many counts. The chain carries TRBV5-1 and TRBJ1-5; the D gene is possibly TRBD1 (5 bases). V lost 4 bases to trimming and J lost 7 bases, with 12 bases between them. Germline CDR1 and CDR2: SGHRS and YFSETQ. The length of the CDR3 is 13 residues. This chain's CDR3 is CASSPREGQPQHF. The DNA of the CDR3 is TGCGCCAGCAGCCCCAGGGAAGGGCAGCCCCAGCATTTT. Drawing the rest from reference TRBV5-1 and TRBJ1-5, the complete variable domain is KAGVTQTPRYLIKTRGQQVTLSCSPISGHRSVSWYQQTPGQGLQFLFEYFSETQRNKGNFPGRFSGRQFSNSRSEMNVSTLELGDSALYLCASSPREGQPQHFGDGTRLSIL.

This clonotype was counted at least ten times. This sequence joins TRBV18 and TRBJ1-4, with 8 bases that match TRBD1. The CDR3 consists of 14 residues. Germline CDR1 and CDR2: KGHSH and LQKENI. V lost 4 bases to trimming and J lost 8 bases; unmatched junction nucleotides: 6. CDR3 sequence reads: CASSLGQGREKLFF. The CDR3 DNA is TGTGCCAGCTCACTCGGACAGGGCCGGGAAAAACTGTTTTTT.

In this sample, this clonotype turned up many times. One junction end does not reproduce the germline sequence, and a read error may be involved. V usage is TRBV7-9 and J usage is TRBJ2-7; 7 bases map to TRBD1. The CDR3 totals 12 residues. Looked up from germline, CDR1 is SEHNR and CDR2 is FQNEAQ (reference sequence). CDR3 bases: TGTGCCAGCAGCTCGACAGGGACAATCTATCACTTC. It is translated as CASSSTGTIYHF. Full variable domain (outside the CDR3, taken from reference TRBV7-9 and TRBJ2-7): DTGVSQNPRHKITKRGQNVTFRCDPISEHNRLYWYRQTLGQGPEFLTYFQNEAQLEKSRLLSDRFSAERPKGSFSTLEIQRTEQGDSAMYLCASSSTGTIYHFGPGTRLTVT.

This clonotype was recorded at least ten times. This CDR3 reads CATSGGGSGTRTFF. DNA of the CDR3: TGTGCCACCAGTGGGGGAGGTTCCGGGACAAGAACTTTCTTT. This chain connects TRBV24-1 to TRBJ1-1, with D perhaps TRBD1 (6 bases). Germline values: CDR1 KGHDR, CDR2 SFDVKD. V lost 5 bases and J 12 bases, leaving 21 bases between the germline ends. The CDR3 extends over 14 amino acids.

This clonotype was recorded at least ten times. This chain joins TRBV12-3 or TRBV12-4 and TRBJ2-5, with 8 bases matching TRBD1. The CDR3 has 20 amino acids. V lost 6 bases to trimming and J lost 3 bases; unmatched junction nucleotides: 24. The CDR3 is CASRLDRGQYNLGAKETQYF. The CDR3 DNA is TGTGCCAGCAGACTCGACAGGGGACAATACAACCTCGGGGCGAAAGAGACCCAGTACTTC.